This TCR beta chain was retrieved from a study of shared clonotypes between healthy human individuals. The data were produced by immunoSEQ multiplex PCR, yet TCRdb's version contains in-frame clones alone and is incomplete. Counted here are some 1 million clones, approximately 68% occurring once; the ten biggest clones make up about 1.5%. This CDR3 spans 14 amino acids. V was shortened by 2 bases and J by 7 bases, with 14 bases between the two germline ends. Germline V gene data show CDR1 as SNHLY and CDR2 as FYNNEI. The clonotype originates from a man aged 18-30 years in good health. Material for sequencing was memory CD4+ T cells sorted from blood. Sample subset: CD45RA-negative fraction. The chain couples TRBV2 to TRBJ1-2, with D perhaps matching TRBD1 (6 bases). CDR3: CASSETLQGRGYTF. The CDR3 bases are TGTGCCAGCAGTGAAACACTACAGGGTCGTGGCTACACCTTC. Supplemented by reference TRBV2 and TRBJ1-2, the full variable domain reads EPEVTQTPSHQVTQMGQEVILRCVPISNHLYFYWYRQILGQKVEFLVSFYNNEISEKSEIFDDQFSVERPDGSNFTLKIRSTKLEDSAMYFCASSETLQGRGYTFGSGTRLTVV.